This T cell receptor beta chain comes out of a study of T cells after yellow fever vaccination. The CDR3 has 14 amino acids. At least ten counts were recorded for this clonotype. Conversion of TCR transcripts into cDNA relied on 5'RACE template switching, which added a universal primer site and UMIs. TCRdb reprocessed the 5' RACE reads with MiXCR, giving one entry per CDR3 protein. The sample gives tens of thousands of distinct CDR3 sequences, around 7.8% of which show up once; more than 25% is in the top ten. The TCR was taken from a man between 18 and 29 years old who received the YFV17D yellow fever vaccine. The chain uses TRBV21-1 and TRBJ1-1; the table's D call, TRBD1, was not checked against the DNA. TRBV21-1 counts as a pseudogene. The input for sequencing was CD8+ T cells sorted from PBMCs, taken more than 8 days after the first yellow fever vaccination. The CDR3 coding sequence is TGTGCCAGCAGTGTGACAGAGATGAACACTGAAGCTTTCTTT. Translating it yields CASSVTEMNTEAFF.